This T cell receptor beta chain is from a study of blood T cell repertoires in COVID-19. CDR3 length: 14 amino acids. Trimming pared 3 bases from V and 5 bases from J, leaving 13 bases between. Per germline, CDR1 LNHDA and CDR2 SQIVND (reference sequence). Here immunoSEQ multiplex PCR was the method, and the copy in TCRdb shows in-frame clones only, minus some. The repertoire holds about 120,000 clones, with 65% to 90% as singletons. The receptor's source is an elderly man with acute or convalescent COVID-19. Sequences were obtained from peripheral blood. V is TRBV19 and J is TRBJ1-2; D is ambiguous. For the CDR3, the DNA is TGTGCCAGTAGTATGGAAAACAGAATGTATGGCTACACCTTC. Translated, it gives CASSMENRMYGYTF.